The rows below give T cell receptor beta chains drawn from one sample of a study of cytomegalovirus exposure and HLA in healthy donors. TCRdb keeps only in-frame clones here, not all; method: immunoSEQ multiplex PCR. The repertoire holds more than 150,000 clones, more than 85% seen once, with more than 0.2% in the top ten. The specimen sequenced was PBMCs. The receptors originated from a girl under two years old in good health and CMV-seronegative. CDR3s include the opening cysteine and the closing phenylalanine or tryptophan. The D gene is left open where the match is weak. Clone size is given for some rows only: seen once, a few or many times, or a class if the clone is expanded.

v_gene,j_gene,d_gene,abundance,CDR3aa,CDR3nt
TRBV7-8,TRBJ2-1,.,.,CASSLEVAGQSYNEQFF,TGTGCCAGCAGCTTAGAGGTAGCGGGACAGTCCTACAATGAGCAGTTCTTC
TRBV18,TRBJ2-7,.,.,CASSPLLGLIEQYF,TGTGCCAGCTCACCTCTTCTAGGTCTCATCGAGCAGTACTTC
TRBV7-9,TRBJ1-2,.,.,CSSSLTGLGYGYTF,TGTTCCAGCAGCTTAACAGGGCTCGGTTATGGCTACACCTTC
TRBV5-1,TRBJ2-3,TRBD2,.,CASSLEGVSGGTDTQYF,TGCGCCAGCAGCTTGGAAGGGGTAAGCGGGGGCACAGATACGCAGTATTTT
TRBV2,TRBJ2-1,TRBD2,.,CASRQGLTYNEQFF,TGTGCCAGCAGGCAGGGACTAACTTACAATGAGCAGTTCTTC
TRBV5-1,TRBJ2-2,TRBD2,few,CASSWGLAGQANTGELFF,TGCGCCAGCAGCTGGGGACTAGCGGGGCAAGCTAACACCGGGGAGCTGTTTTTT
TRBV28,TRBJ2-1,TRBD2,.,CASSLAGVDNEQFF,TGTGCCAGCAGTTTAGCGGGGGTCGACAATGAGCAGTTCTTC
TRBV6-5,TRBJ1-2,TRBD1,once,CASSPYITTGNGYTF,TGTGCCAGCAGTCCTTACATCACGACAGGGAATGGCTACACCTTC
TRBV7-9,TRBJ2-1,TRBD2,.,CASSLARSGRYNEQFF,TGTGCCAGCAGCTTAGCGAGGAGCGGGAGGTACAATGAGCAGTTCTTC
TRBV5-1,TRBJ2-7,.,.,CASKQRSELEHEQYF,TGCGCCAGCAAACAAAGGAGCGAACTGGAACACGAGCAGTACTTC
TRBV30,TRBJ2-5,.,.,CAWSVKGASARYF,TGTGCCTGGAGTGTAAAAGGGGCTAGCGCGAGGTACTTC
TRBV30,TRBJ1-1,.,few,CAWRAGTEAFF,TGTGCCTGGAGGGCGGGCACTGAAGCTTTCTTT
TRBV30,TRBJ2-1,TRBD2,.,CAWSRVAGTDEQFF,TGTGCCTGGAGTCGGGTAGCGGGAACCGATGAGCAGTTCTTC
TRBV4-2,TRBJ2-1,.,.,CASSQGGISGTNEQFF,TGTGCCAGCAGCCAGGGCGGGATTAGCGGAACTAATGAGCAGTTCTTC
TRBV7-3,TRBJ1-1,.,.,CASSRPMAGRMNTEAFF,TGTGCCAGCAGCCGCCCCATGGCAGGGAGGATGAACACTGAAGCTTTCTTT
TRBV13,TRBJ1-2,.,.,CASSLGSAYGYTF,TGTGCCAGCAGCTTAGGGAGTGCCTATGGCTACACCTTC
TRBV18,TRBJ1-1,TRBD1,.,CASSQGQGTEAFF,TGTGCCAGCTCACAAGGACAGGGCACTGAAGCTTTCTTT
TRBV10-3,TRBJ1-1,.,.,CAISESPDEAFF,TGTGCCATCAGTGAGTCCCCAGATGAAGCTTTCTTT
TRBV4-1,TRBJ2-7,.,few,CASSQEMRQLSSYEQYF,TGCGCCAGCAGCCAAGAAATGCGGCAGTTGAGTTCCTACGAGCAGTACTTC
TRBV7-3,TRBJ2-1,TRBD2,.,CASSQTSGRMYEQFF,TGTGCCAGCAGCCAGACTAGCGGGAGAATGTATGAGCAGTTCTTC
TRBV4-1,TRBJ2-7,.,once,CASSQEGGPYEQYF,TGCGCCAGCAGCCAAGAGGGCGGGCCCTACGAGCAGTACTTC
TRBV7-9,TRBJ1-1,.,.,CASSFTRQSEAFF,TGTGCCAGCAGCTTTACCCGACAGTCTGAAGCTTTCTTT
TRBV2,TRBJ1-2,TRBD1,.,CASRGTGPNYGYTF,TGTGCCAGCAGGGGGACAGGGCCGAACTATGGCTACACCTTC
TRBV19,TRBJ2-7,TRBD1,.,CASKSDRVNEQYF,TGTGCCAGTAAATCTGACAGGGTCAACGAGCAGTACTTC
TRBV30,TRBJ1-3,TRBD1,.,CAWSRTGHSGNTIYF,TGTGCCTGGAGTCGGACAGGGCACTCTGGAAACACCATATATTTT
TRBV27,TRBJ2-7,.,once,CASRAGAGPYEQYF,TGTGCCAGCAGGGCGGGGGCCGGTCCCTACGAGCAGTACTTC
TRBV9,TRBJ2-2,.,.,CASSVGGGHPGELFF,TGTGCCAGCAGCGTAGGAGGGGGACACCCCGGGGAGCTGTTTTTT
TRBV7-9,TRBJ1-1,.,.,CASSLDWVRAFF,TGTGCCAGCAGCCTCGACTGGGTTCGCGCTTTCTTT
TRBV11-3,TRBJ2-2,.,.,CASSLDGSNTGELFF,TGTGCCAGCAGCTTAGACGGGTCGAACACCGGGGAGCTGTTTTTT
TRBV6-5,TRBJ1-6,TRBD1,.,CASSYRQGESPLHF,TGTGCCAGCAGTTATAGGCAGGGGGAATCACCCCTCCACTTT
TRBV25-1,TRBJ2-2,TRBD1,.,CASKSDRAGFGELFF,TGTGCCAGCAAAAGTGACAGGGCGGGTTTCGGGGAGCTGTTTTTT
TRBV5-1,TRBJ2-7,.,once,CASSLEGQEQYF,TGCGCCAGCAGCTTGGAGGGGCAAGAGCAGTACTTC
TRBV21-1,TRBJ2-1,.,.,CASSKPSLAGSYNEQFF,TGTGCCAGCAGCAAGCCCAGTCTAGCGGGCTCCTACAATGAGCAGTTCTTC